Listed here are 18 T cell receptor beta chains from one sample, sequenced in a study of Graves' ophthalmopathy and Graves' hyperthyroidism (dated by TCRdb to between 2017 and 2018). This sample was sequenced with an Illumina HiSeq 2000. For repertoire sequencing, the TCR beta CDR3 regions were amplified from RNA transcripts. A first-round RT-PCR used HTBI primers with the Qiagen OneStep RT-PCR kit, followed by a second-round multiplex PCR, size selection and purification. TCRdb's own reprocessing of the public reads used fastp at Q25 and MiXCR and kept productive beta chains. Every entry covers one CDR3 protein and lists the most common genes and DNA from its rows. This sample comprises approximately 150,000 distinct CDR3 sequences, approximately 40% of them detected only once. Around 9.3% of the sample is held by the ten biggest clonotypes. The sample comprised peripheral blood. The receptors stem from a young man with Graves' ophthalmopathy. Donor details come from another sample of the same person, matched by shared clones.

This clonotype was counted ten times or more. The rearrangement uses TRBV14 and TRBJ2-4; D perhaps matches TRBD1 (6 bases). The CDR3 sequence is 23 residues long. From germline, CDR1 is SGHDN and CDR2 FVKESK. V was shortened by 4 bases and J by 0 bases, with 34 bases between the two germline ends. The CDR3 DNA reads TGTGCCAGCAGCCTCCAAAACTACAGGGAAATCCCGCGGAAAATCCCAGCCAAAAACATTCAGTACTTC. Protein: CASSLQNYREIPRKIPAKNIQYF.

This chain uses TRBV12-3 or TRBV12-4 with TRBJ1-5, with D unresolved. V lost 7 bases, J lost 0 bases, and 7 bases lay in between. This CDR3 has 13 amino acids. The CDR3 DNA reads as TGTGCCAGCACCGAGTATAGCAATCAGCCCCAGCATTTT. This codes for CASTEYSNQPQHF.

This clonotype came up many times. The chain combines TRBV28 with TRBJ2-5; D ambiguous. The CDR3 sequence is 13 residues long. CDR1 is MDHEN, CDR2 SYDVKM, per germline. Deletions cut 7 bases from V and 1 base from J, with 10 bases between. The CDR3: CASNAASQETQYF. Here the CDR3 DNA reads TGTGCCAGCAATGCGGCCAGCCAAGAGACCCAGTACTTC.

This clonotype was picked up many times. The chain uses TRBV12-3 or TRBV12-4 and TRBJ2-7; 9 bases align to TRBD1. V gave up 4 bases and J gave up 7 bases; unmatched junction bases: 11. The CDR3 spans 15 residues. The CDR3 loop reads CASSSDTGGGWEQYF. CDR3 bases: TGTGCCAGCAGTTCTGACACAGGGGGCGGTTGGGAGCAGTACTTC.

The rearrangement links TRBV19 to TRBJ1-1; 9 positions match TRBD1. The CDR3 covers 15 residues. Trimming removed 5 bases from V and 4 bases from J; junction bases left unmatched: 8. Germline CDR1 LNHDA, CDR2 SQIVND (reference sequence). The CDR3 region has the DNA TGTGCCAGTAGTGGCTACAGGGGGCGAGTCACTGAAGCTTTCTTT. Protein: CASSGYRGRVTEAFF.

V usage is TRBV7-2 and J usage is TRBJ2-7; D not certain. CDR3 length: 15 amino acids. The germline CDR1 and CDR2 sequences are SGHTA and FQGNSA. Trimming took 1 base from V and 1 from J, leaving 11 bases between them. CDR3 DNA: TGTGCCAGCAGCTTAGGGGTCTTGCCATCCTACGAGCAGTACTTC. Residues: CASSLGVLPSYEQYF.

This chain connects TRBV6-1 to TRBJ1-2, with D hard to call. Germline loops: CDR1 MNHNS, CDR2 SASEGT. The CDR3 totals 13 residues. The V gene lost 0 bases and the J gene lost 4 bases, with 6 bases spanning the gap. CDR3 residues: CASSEAVTYGYTF. The CDR3 coding sequence is TGTGCCAGCAGTGAAGCAGTAACCTATGGCTACACCTTC.

This clonotype has ten or more counts. The chain combines TRBV12-3 or TRBV12-4 with TRBJ1-2; D call uncertain. V lost 6 bases and J 0 bases, leaving 8 bases between the germline ends. The CDR3 is 13 residues long. Here the CDR3 reads CASRPQTNYGYTF. CDR3 nucleotides: TGTGCCAGCAGACCTCAGACTAACTATGGCTACACCTTC.

Many counts were recorded for this clonotype. This sequence joins TRBV9 and TRBJ1-1, with D unresolved. CDR3 length: 16 amino acids. Germline values: CDR1 SGDLS, CDR2 YYNGEE. V was shortened by 3 bases and J by 3 bases, with 18 bases between the two germline ends. CDR3 sequence reads: CASSDPPGRVDTEAFF. The CDR3, as DNA: TGTGCCAGCAGCGACCCCCCCGGCCGGGTTGACACTGAAGCTTTCTTT.

This chain links TRBV19 with TRBJ2-7, with D possibly being TRBD1 (6 bases). Deletions cut 5 bases from V and 2 bases from J, with 13 bases between. There are 14 residues in the CDR3. The germline CDR1 and CDR2 sequences are LNHDA and SQIVND (reference sequence). CDR3 amino acids: CASSVGQRTYEQYF. The CDR3 DNA sequence: TGTGCCAGTAGTGTAGGACAGCGGACCTACGAGCAGTACTTC.

Many counts were recorded for this clonotype. The chain employs TRBV7-2 and TRBJ1-1; the D is unclear. The germline gives CDR1 SGHTA, CDR2 FQGNSA. This CDR3 is built from 15 residues. Trimming removed 4 bases from V and 1 base from J, with 13 bases in between. CDR3 in amino acids: CASSSSIQRNTEAFF. For the CDR3, the DNA is TGTGCCAGCAGCTCGTCAATACAGCGGAACACTGAAGCTTTCTTT.

This clonotype was found many times. The chain links TRBV20-1 to TRBJ2-7, with 7 positions matching TRBD1. V gave up 2 bases and J gave up 0 bases; unmatched junction bases: 13. Germline V gene data show CDR1 as DFQATT and CDR2 as SNEGSKA (reference sequence). The length of the CDR3 is 17 residues. DNA of the CDR3: TGCAGTGCTAGAAGCGTTCCAGGGGGACAGAGCTCCTACGAGCAGTACTTC. It specifies CSARSVPGGQSSYEQYF.

This clonotype has at least ten counts. The V and J genes are TRBV6-1 and TRBJ2-3, with D possibly being TRBD1 or TRBD2 (6 bases each). The ends were cut back, 6 bases at V and 8 bases at J, with 12 bases in the middle. Germline V CDR1 and CDR2: MNHNS, SASEGT. There are 12 residues in the CDR3. The CDR3 region has the DNA TGTGCCAGCAGCCCACAGGGAGGTACGCAGTATTTT. Its protein is CASSPQGGTQYF.

This clonotype was picked up many times. Written as DNA, the CDR3 is TGTGCCAGCAGATCGTCCCTTGGAGCCTACGAGCAGTACTTC. It translates to CASRSSLGAYEQYF. The chain joins TRBV12-3 or TRBV12-4 to TRBJ2-7; no definite D call. CDR3 length: 14 residues. Trimming stripped 6 bases from V and 2 bases from J, with 14 bases between.

The sample holds one count of this clonotype. Sequence at one end of the junction differs from germline and may be a read error. The rearrangement links TRBV11-2 to TRBJ2-7, with D maybe TRBD1 (6 bases). The CDR3 loop spans 17 amino acids. Germline CDR1 SGHAT, CDR2 FQNNGV. The CDR3 spells CASSPGAGMFYSYGQYF. The DNA for the CDR3 is TGTGCCAGCAGCCCAGGGGCGGGTATGTTTTACTCCTACGGGCAGTACTTC.

This rearrangement joins TRBV12-3 or TRBV12-4 to TRBJ1-5, with 7 bases identical to TRBD1. CDR3 size: 16 residues. After removal of 6 bases from V and 4 bases from J, the junction contained 12 bases not matched to a gene. This CDR3 is CASRSRAGTENQPQHF. CDR3 nucleotides: TGTGCCAGCAGATCCCGGGCCGGGACAGAAAATCAGCCCCAGCATTTT.

This clonotype occurred many times. V gene TRBV28 combines with J gene TRBJ1-6, with D unclear. CDR3 length: 14 residues. V lost 7 bases and J lost 9, with 16 bases in between. Germline V gene sequence: CDR1 MDHEN, CDR2 SYDVKM. The CDR3 DNA follows: TGTGCCAGCACCTTGCGGAGGATCATTTCACCCCTCCACTTT. Its protein product is CASTLRRIISPLHF.

DNA for the CDR3: TGTGCCAGCAGTTTAAATAACCAGGGGGCTGAAGCTTTCTTT. It specifies CASSLNNQGAEAFF. V is TRBV28 and J is TRBJ1-1; 7 nucleotides align to TRBD1. The germline V gene has CDR1 MDHEN and CDR2 SYDVKM. The CDR3 has 14 amino acids. Trimming removed 2 bases from V and 6 bases from J; junction bases left unmatched: 6.